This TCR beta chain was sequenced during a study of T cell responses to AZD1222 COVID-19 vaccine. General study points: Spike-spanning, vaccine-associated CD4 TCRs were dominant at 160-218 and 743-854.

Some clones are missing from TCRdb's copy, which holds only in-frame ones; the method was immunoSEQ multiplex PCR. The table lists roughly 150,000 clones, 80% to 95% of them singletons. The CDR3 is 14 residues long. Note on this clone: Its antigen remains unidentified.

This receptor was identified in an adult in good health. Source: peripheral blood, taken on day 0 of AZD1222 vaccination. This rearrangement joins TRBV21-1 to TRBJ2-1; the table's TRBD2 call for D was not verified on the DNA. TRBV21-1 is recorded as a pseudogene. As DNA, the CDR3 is TGTGCCAGCGGCGGGGGCAAGTCCTACAATGAGCAGTTCTTC. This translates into CASGGGKSYNEQFF.